These T cell receptor beta chains were read from a single sample in a study of blood T cell repertoires in COVID-19. The data were produced by immunoSEQ multiplex PCR, yet TCRdb's version contains in-frame clones alone and is incomplete. The repertoire holds some 80,000 clones, with 75% to 90% as singletons. The sequencing sample was made of peripheral blood. These TCRs come from a man aged 55 to 70 with active or convalescent COVID-19. CDR3s include the opening cysteine and the closing phenylalanine or tryptophan. D genes are given only for firm matches. A row's size may be missing; if present it is once, few, many or a size class.

d_gene: -
abundance: once
j_gene: TRBJ1-2
v_gene: TRBV5-1
CDR3nt: TGCGCCAGCAGCCTGGACCTACAGCTTTATGGCTACACCTTC
CDR3aa: CASSLDLQLYGYTF

d_gene: TRBD1
abundance: -
j_gene: TRBJ1-2
v_gene: TRBV19
CDR3nt: TGTGCCAGTAGTTTAAGACAGGGGTATGGCTACACCTTC
CDR3aa: CASSLRQGYGYTF

d_gene: -
abundance: -
j_gene: TRBJ1-2
v_gene: TRBV21-1
CDR3nt: TGTGCCAGAGGGGGCGCCAGGGGCGGCTACACCTTC
CDR3aa: CARGGARGGYTF

d_gene: -
abundance: -
j_gene: TRBJ2-2
v_gene: TRBV7-7
CDR3nt: TGTGCTAGCAGCCCCGAGGGTGGACAGATCACCGGGGAGCTGTTTTTT
CDR3aa: CASSPEGGQITGELFF

d_gene: -
abundance: -
j_gene: TRBJ2-7
v_gene: TRBV11-2
CDR3nt: TGTGCCAGCAGCTTACAGGGCTCGACCTACGAGCAGTACTTC
CDR3aa: CASSLQGSTYEQYF

d_gene: TRBD2
abundance: -
j_gene: TRBJ2-2
v_gene: TRBV4-2
CDR3nt: TGTGCCAGCAGCCAAGGGGGACTAGCGGTGACCGGGGAGCTGTTTTTT
CDR3aa: CASSQGGLAVTGELFF

d_gene: TRBD2
abundance: -
j_gene: TRBJ2-2
v_gene: TRBV5-4
CDR3nt: TGTGCCAGCAGCCGGGAGACGGGGGGGAACACCGGGGAGCTGTTTTTT
CDR3aa: CASSRETGGNTGELFF

d_gene: TRBD1
abundance: -
j_gene: TRBJ1-1
v_gene: TRBV6-5
CDR3nt: TGTGCCAGCAGTTACTCGACAGGGATGAATACTGAAGCTTTCTTT
CDR3aa: CASSYSTGMNTEAFF

d_gene: TRBD1
abundance: -
j_gene: TRBJ1-6
v_gene: TRBV19
CDR3nt: TGTGCCAGTAGTGGGATTTGGACAGGTTATGATTCACCCCTCCACTTT
CDR3aa: CASSGIWTGYDSPLHF

d_gene: TRBD1
abundance: -
j_gene: TRBJ1-1
v_gene: TRBV9
CDR3nt: TGTGCCAGCAGTCCAACAGGGGGACCGAACACTGAAGCTTTCTTT
CDR3aa: CASSPTGGPNTEAFF

d_gene: -
abundance: -
j_gene: TRBJ1-1
v_gene: TRBV6-5
CDR3nt: TGTGCCACCCTCTCAGTAAACACTGAAGCTTTCTTT
CDR3aa: CATLSVNTEAFF

d_gene: TRBD2
abundance: -
j_gene: TRBJ2-7
v_gene: TRBV6-5
CDR3nt: TGTGCCAGCAGTTACAGGGTAGGGACTAGCGGGGGTGAGCAGTACTTC
CDR3aa: CASSYRVGTSGGEQYF

d_gene: -
abundance: -
j_gene: TRBJ2-6
v_gene: TRBV9
CDR3nt: TGTGCCAGCAGCGTAGCTATCGACTCCTACTCTGGGGCCAACGTCCTGACTTTC
CDR3aa: CASSVAIDSYSGANVLTF

d_gene: -
abundance: -
j_gene: TRBJ2-7
v_gene: TRBV14
CDR3nt: TGTGCCAGCAGCCAAGATCGGGTGTGGAGCAGGGGGGATTCCTACGAGCAGTACTTC
CDR3aa: CASSQDRVWSRGDSYEQYF

d_gene: -
abundance: -
j_gene: TRBJ2-6
v_gene: TRBV19
CDR3nt: TGTGCCAGTAGTATAGCGGGGGGCCGAATCCCTGGGGCCAACGTCCTGACTTTC
CDR3aa: CASSIAGGRIPGANVLTF

d_gene: TRBD1
abundance: -
j_gene: TRBJ1-6
v_gene: TRBV4-1
CDR3nt: TGCGCCAGCAGCCGAGGGACAGGGTCTTATAATTCACCCCTCCACTTT
CDR3aa: CASSRGTGSYNSPLHF

d_gene: TRBD1
abundance: -
j_gene: TRBJ2-7
v_gene: TRBV6-1
CDR3nt: TGTGCCAGCAGCCCGGGACAGACACGCTACGAGCAGTACTTC
CDR3aa: CASSPGQTRYEQYF